Below, 24 T cell receptor beta chains from the same sample are listed, as sequenced in a study of vaccination and CD4 T cells after COVID-19. Treatment indicated: roughly 10-day PBMC culture with coronavirus spike peptide pools or control peptides (ViraFEST assay). The Oncomine TCR Beta short-read assay sequenced DNA from cultured CD4+ T cells. MiXCR, run by TCRdb on the PCR reads, gives a single entry per CDR3 protein. The sample contains around 16,000 distinct CDR3 sequences, around 55% of which appear only once. No antigen has been identified for these receptors. Sequenced material: cultured CD4+ T cells from blood, taken after SARS-CoV-2 vaccination. The source of these receptors is a human donor with COVID-19.

The chain has TRBV2 and TRBJ1-1; D may be TRBD1 (5 bases). Per germline, CDR1 SNHLY and CDR2 FYNNEI. The germline V and J ends were trimmed by 7 bases and 0 bases, with 30 bases remaining between them. The CDR3 sequence is 20 residues long. This CDR3 reads CASTAEQATRSFIMNTEAFF. Here the CDR3 DNA reads TGTGCCAGCACCGCCGAACAGGCGACTCGTTCATTCATCATGAACACTGAAGCTTTCTTT.

The DNA for the CDR3 is TGCAGTGCAAAGTGGCAGAACACTGAAGCTTTCTTT. Protein sequence: CSAKWQNTEAFF. The genes are TRBV20-1 and TRBJ1-1, with D uncertain. V was pared by 6 bases and J by 1 base, with 9 bases between. This CDR3 region has 12 residues. Germline-derived CDR1 and CDR2 are DFQATT and SNEGSKA (reference sequence).

Only a few counts were recorded for this clonotype. The genes are TRBV20-1 and TRBJ1-5, with TRBD1 as a possible D gene (5 bases). The CDR3 consists of 14 residues. The germline V gene encodes CDR1 DFQATT and CDR2 SNEGSKA (reference sequence). V lost 3 bases and J 3 bases, leaving 12 bases between the germline ends. The CDR3 DNA follows: TGCAGTGCTAGGGCTCGACAGCCCAATCAGCCCCAGCATTTT. Translation gives CSARARQPNQPQHF.

CDR3: CSAKKTLMNTEAFF. In nucleotides, the CDR3 is TGCAGCGCCAAAAAGACACTTATGAACACTGAAGCTTTCTTT. V gene TRBV29-1 combines with J gene TRBJ1-1; D uncertain. Germline CDR1 reads SQVTM; CDR2 reads ANQGSEA. V was shortened by 7 bases and J by 0 bases, with 15 bases between the two germline ends. The CDR3 consists of 14 residues.

This clonotype was observed a few times. The CDR3 protein is CASSLYRILNTEAFF. CDR3 sequence (DNA): TGTGCCAGCAGCTTATACAGAATCCTGAACACTGAAGCTTTCTTT. The chain carries TRBV5-8 and TRBJ1-1; D remains unclear. The CDR3 contains 15 residues. Germline loops: CDR1 SGHTS, CDR2 YDEGEE. V lost 2 bases and J lost 0, with 11 bases in between.

V gene TRBV24-1 combines with J gene TRBJ2-1; TRBD1 agrees at 7 bases. Germline assignment: CDR1 KGHDR and CDR2 SFDVKD. The CDR3 covers 13 residues. V gave up 3 bases and J gave up 12 bases; unmatched junction bases: 7. This chain's CDR3 is CATSDRQGFGQFF. CDR3 DNA sequence: TGTGCCACCAGTGATCGACAGGGTTTTGGGCAGTTCTTC.

The gene calls are TRBV20-1 and TRBJ1-6; 7 bases line up with TRBD1. V lost 5 bases, J lost 3 bases, and 4 bases stayed unmatched. Germline V gene data show CDR1 as DFQATT and CDR2 as SNEGSKA (reference sequence). CDR3 length: 14 amino acids. The CDR3 DNA sequence: TGCAGTGCTGCTACAGGGGACTATAATTCACCCCTCCACTTT. The encoded protein is CSAATGDYNSPLHF.

The CDR3 region is CAQEPGYTF. The CDR3 DNA follows: TGTGCCCAGGAACCTGGCTACACCTTC. The V gene is TRBV30, the J gene TRBJ1-2; no firm D call. Germline loops: CDR1 GTSNPN, CDR2 SVGIG (reference sequence). V lost 8 bases and J 7 bases, leaving 8 bases between the germline ends. The CDR3 extends over 9 amino acids.

The chain has TRBV5-8 and TRBJ1-5, with no clear D. The CDR3 totals 15 residues. Germline V gene lookup returns CDR1 SGHTS and CDR2 YDEGEE. V was shortened by 0 bases and J by 1 base, with 8 bases between the two germline ends. CDR3 DNA sequence: TGTGCCAGCAGCTTGGTACAGTTGAGCAATCAGCCCCAGCATTTT. As protein: CASSLVQLSNQPQHF.

This chain joins TRBV19 and TRBJ2-2; D unresolved. Germline V gene sequence: CDR1 LNHDA, CDR2 SQIVND (reference sequence). CDR3 length equals 13 residues. The V end was cut by 3 bases, the J end by 1 base, with 3 bases between. CDR3 sequence reads: CASSMGNTGELFF. In DNA form, the CDR3 reads TGTGCCAGTAGTATGGGGAACACCGGGGAGCTGTTTTTT. The whole variable domain, remainder taken from reference TRBV19 and TRBJ2-2, is DGGITQSPKYLFRKEGQNVTLSCEQNLNHDAMYWYRQDPGQGLRLIYYSQIVNDFQKGDIAEGYSVSREKKESFPLTVTSAQKNPTAFYLCASSMGNTGELFFGEGSRLTVL.

The chain carries TRBV6-2 or TRBV6-3 and TRBJ1-2; weak D call: TRBD1 (6 bases). This CDR3 has 17 amino acids. CDR1 is MNHEY, CDR2 SVGEGT, per germline. V was trimmed by 5 bases and J by 4 bases, leaving 23 bases between them. Written as DNA, the CDR3 is TGTGCCAGCAGTCCCCGGGACAACAACAGATTTCTCTATGGCTACACCTTC. Its protein product is CASSPRDNNRFLYGYTF.

The gene calls are TRBV20-1 and TRBJ2-5, with D hard to call. The CDR3 spans 13 residues. V gave up 6 bases and J gave up 3 bases, with 14 bases separating them. Germline CDR1 DFQATT, CDR2 SNEGSKA (reference sequence). Here the CDR3 reads CSAEVGVEETQYF. Here the CDR3 DNA reads TGCAGTGCGGAAGTCGGAGTGGAAGAGACCCAGTACTTC.

Concerning this clonotype: Mismatch with germline at one junction end may stem from a read error. V usage is TRBV7-7 and J usage is TRBJ1-4; TRBD1 might be the D (5 bases). This CDR3 has 13 residues. Germline V gene lookup returns CDR1 SSHAT and CDR2 FNYEAQ (reference sequence). The CDR3 sequence: CASSSDRGEKLFF. The DNA for the CDR3 is TGTGCTAGCAGCTCCGATAGGGGTGAAAAACTGTTTTTT.

V usage is TRBV11-3 and J usage is TRBJ1-2, with TRBD1 identical over 10 bases. The ends lost 5 bases at V and 5 bases at J; junction bases unmatched: 11. CDR1 SGHNT and CDR2 YENEEA come from the germline V gene. The CDR3 sequence is 16 residues long. The CDR3 nucleotides are TGTGCCAGCAGCCCCAACCGGGACAGGGGCAGGTATGGCTACACCTTC. It yields the protein CASSPNRDRGRYGYTF. Supplemented by reference TRBV11-3 and TRBJ1-2, the full variable domain reads EAGVVQSPRYKIIEKKQPVAFWCNPISGHNTLYWYLQNLGQGPELLIRYENEEAVDDSQLPKDRFSAERLKGVDSTLKIQPAELGDSAVYLCASSPNRDRGRYGYTFGSGTRLTVV.

The table lists this clonotype with a few counts. The V gene is TRBV2, the J gene TRBJ2-7; no firm D call. Deletions cut 1 base from V and 0 bases from J, with 10 bases between. Germline V gives CDR1 SNHLY, CDR2 FYNNEI. This CDR3 region has 15 residues. The CDR3 sequence is CASSEGGFSSYEQYF. For the CDR3, the DNA is TGTGCCAGCAGTGAAGGGGGTTTTAGCTCCTACGAGCAGTACTTC.

This clonotype was counted a few times. The J gene is TRBJ1-5, the V gene TRBV6-5; D gene unclear. Trimming removed 2 bases at V and 7 bases at J, with 9 bases between. CDR1 and CDR2 (germline): MNHEY, SVGAGI. This CDR3 contains 13 residues. The CDR3 nucleotides read TGTGCCAGCAGTTACATCGGTGGGCAGCCCCAGCATTTT. Translating gives CASSYIGGQPQHF.

On this clonotype: One end of the junction is discordant with germline, which a read error may explain. The chain employs TRBV7-2 and TRBJ1-6; 8 bases align to TRBD1. This CDR3 comprises 16 residues. The germline gives CDR1 SGHTA, CDR2 FQGNSA. CDR3: CASSSPLDRVYSSLHF. The CDR3 DNA follows: TGTGCCAGCAGCTCACCTTTGGACAGGGTTTATTCATCCCTCCACTTT.

The count of this clonotype is one. The chain has TRBV28 and TRBJ2-2; possible D gene TRBD2, 6 bases. Trimming stripped 7 bases from V and 4 bases from J, with 13 bases between. In germline, CDR1 is MDHEN, CDR2 SYDVKM. The CDR3 has 14 residues. CDR3 protein: CASTEGTGTGELFF. CDR3 coding DNA: TGTGCCAGCACGGAGGGCACGGGCACCGGGGAGCTGTTTTTT.

The chain employs TRBV6-2 or TRBV6-3 and TRBJ1-4; the match to TRBD1 covers 7 bases. V dropped 6 bases and J dropped 7; count of bases not matched to a gene: 2. Germline V CDR1 and CDR2: MNHEY, SVGEGT. The CDR3 totals 12 residues. The CDR3 sequence is CASRTGIEKLFF. For the CDR3, the DNA is TGTGCCAGCAGGACAGGGATTGAAAAACTGTTTTTT.

The chain employs TRBV19 and TRBJ1-5; D not certain. CDR1 and CDR2 (germline): LNHDA, SQIVND (reference sequence). Trimming took 4 bases from V and 3 from J, leaving 13 bases between them. The CDR3 runs 15 residues. CDR3 in amino acids: CASSTQSAPNQPQHF. CDR3 coding DNA: TGTGCCAGTAGTACCCAAAGTGCCCCCAATCAGCCCCAGCATTTT.

Details on this clonotype: Relative to the germline gene, one junction end is altered; a read error may explain this. This sequence joins TRBV5-4 and TRBJ2-6, with D possibly matching TRBD1 (5 bases). The CDR3 runs to 14 residues. Germline assignment: CDR1 SGHNT and CDR2 YYREEE (reference sequence). CDR3 residues: CASSLHSGANVQTF. The CDR3 DNA is TGTGCCAGCAGCTTGCACTCTGGGGCCAACGTCCAGACTTTC.

The chain couples TRBV9 to TRBJ2-3, with D perhaps TRBD2 (5 bases). CDR1 SGDLS and CDR2 YYNGEE come from the germline V gene. CDR3 length: 16 amino acids. V lost 2 bases and J 3 bases, leaving 16 bases between the germline ends. Written as DNA, the CDR3 is TGTGCCAGCAGCGTCAACCCGTCCGGGATGACAGATACGCAGTATTTT. Amino acids: CASSVNPSGMTDTQYF.

This chain uses TRBV27 with TRBJ2-1, with D possibly TRBD2 on 6 matching bases. The CDR3 is 16 residues long. CDR1 is MNHEY, CDR2 SMNVEV, per germline (reference sequence). Between the trimmed V and J ends, which lost 3 bases and 3 bases, there was a span of 15 bases. The CDR3 loop reads CASSLQLGGGYNEQFF. The CDR3 DNA reads as TGTGCCAGCAGTTTGCAGTTGGGGGGAGGCTACAATGAGCAGTTCTTC.

There are a few counts of this clonotype. The rearrangement uses TRBV7-2 and TRBJ2-2; the match to TRBD1 covers 7 bases. This CDR3 has 15 amino acids. V trimming: 5 bases; J trimming: 4 bases; junction bases outside the gene matches: 7. The germline V gene encodes CDR1 SGHTA and CDR2 FQGNSA. CDR3 DNA: TGTGCCAGCAGCCCGCGACAGGGATTCACCGGGGAGCTGTTTTTT. It specifies CASSPRQGFTGELFF. Looking up the rest from reference TRBV7-2 and TRBJ2-2 gives the full variable domain: GAGVSQSPSNKVTEKGKDVELRCDPISGHTALYWYRQSLGQGLEFLIYFQGNSAPDKSGLPSDRFSAERTGGSVSTLTIQRTQQEDSAVYLCASSPRQGFTGELFFGEGSRLTVL.